The clone carrying this TCR beta chain has a single count. The antigen is undetermined. Per germline, CDR1 KGHSH and CDR2 LQKENI. V was trimmed by 3 bases and J by 2 bases, leaving 17 bases between them. CDR3 length: 16 amino acids. Each donor was healthy, and each was a bone marrow donor. The data were taken from a study of cytomegalovirus exposure and HLA in healthy donors. As for the study in general: Tens of millions of unique TCRs from HLA-typed donors were held in an early release of data.

Use of 60 Vbeta and 13 Jbeta primers characterized the PCR. Using immunoSEQ multiplex PCR, the repertoire was profiled, and TCRdb retains in-frame clones only, with some absent. This table holds about 130,000 clones, 75% to 90% found once. Regarding the study as a whole: It was reported that the classifier diagnosed cytomegalovirus status with high specificity and sensitivity in both the original and validation cohorts. Researchers reported from a later analysis that most CMV-associated TCR beta chains appeared HLA-restricted.

The TCR comes from a man younger than 40 in good health and CMV-seropositive. This chain connects TRBV18 to TRBJ2-7, with a possible D match to TRBD2 (6 bases). The sequencing input was PBMCs. The DNA of the CDR3 is TGTGCCAGCTCACCTACACCTGGTAGCGGTACCTACGAGCAGTACTTC. As protein: CASSPTPGSGTYEQYF.